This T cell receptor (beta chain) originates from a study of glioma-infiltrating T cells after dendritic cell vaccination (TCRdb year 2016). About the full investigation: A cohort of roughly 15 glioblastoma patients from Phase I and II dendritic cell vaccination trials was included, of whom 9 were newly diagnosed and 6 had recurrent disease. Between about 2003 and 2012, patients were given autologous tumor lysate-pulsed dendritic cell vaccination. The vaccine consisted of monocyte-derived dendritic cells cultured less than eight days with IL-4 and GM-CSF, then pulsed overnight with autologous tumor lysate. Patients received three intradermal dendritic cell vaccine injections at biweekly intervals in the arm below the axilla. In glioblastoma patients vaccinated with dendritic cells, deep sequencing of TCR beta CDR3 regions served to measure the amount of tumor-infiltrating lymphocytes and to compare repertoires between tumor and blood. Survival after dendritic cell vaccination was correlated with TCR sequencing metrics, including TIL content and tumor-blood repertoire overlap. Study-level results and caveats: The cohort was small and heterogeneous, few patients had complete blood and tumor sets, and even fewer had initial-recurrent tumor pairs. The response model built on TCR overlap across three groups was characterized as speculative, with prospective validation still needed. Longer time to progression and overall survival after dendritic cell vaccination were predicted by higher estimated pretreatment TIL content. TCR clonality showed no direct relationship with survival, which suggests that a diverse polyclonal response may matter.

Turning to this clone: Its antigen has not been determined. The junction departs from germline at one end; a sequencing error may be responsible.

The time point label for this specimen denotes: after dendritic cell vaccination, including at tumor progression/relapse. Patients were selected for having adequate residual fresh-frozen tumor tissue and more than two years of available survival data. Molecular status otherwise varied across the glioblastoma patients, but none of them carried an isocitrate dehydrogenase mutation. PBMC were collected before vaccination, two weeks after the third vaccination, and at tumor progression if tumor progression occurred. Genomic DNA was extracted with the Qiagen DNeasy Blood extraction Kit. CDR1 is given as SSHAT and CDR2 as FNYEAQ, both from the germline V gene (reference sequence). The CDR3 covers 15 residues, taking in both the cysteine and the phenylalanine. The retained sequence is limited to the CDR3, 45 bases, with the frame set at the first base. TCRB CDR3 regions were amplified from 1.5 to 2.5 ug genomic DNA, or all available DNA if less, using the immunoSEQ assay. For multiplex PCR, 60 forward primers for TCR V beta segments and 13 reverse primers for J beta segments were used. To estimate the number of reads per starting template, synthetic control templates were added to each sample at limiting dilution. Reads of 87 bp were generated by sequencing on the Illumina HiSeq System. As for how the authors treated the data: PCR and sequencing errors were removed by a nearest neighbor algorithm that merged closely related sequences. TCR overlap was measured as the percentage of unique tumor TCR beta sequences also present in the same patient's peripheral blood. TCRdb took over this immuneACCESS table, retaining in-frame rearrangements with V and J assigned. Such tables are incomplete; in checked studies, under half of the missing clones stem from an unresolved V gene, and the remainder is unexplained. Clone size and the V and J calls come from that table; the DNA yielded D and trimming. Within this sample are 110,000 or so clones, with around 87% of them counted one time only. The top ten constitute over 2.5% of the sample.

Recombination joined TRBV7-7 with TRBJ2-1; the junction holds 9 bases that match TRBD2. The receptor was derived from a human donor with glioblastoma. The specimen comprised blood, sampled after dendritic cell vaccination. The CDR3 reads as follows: CASSLSGSSYNEQFF. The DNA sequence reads TGTGCTAGCAGCCTTAGCGGGAGTTCCTACAATGAGCAGTTCTTC. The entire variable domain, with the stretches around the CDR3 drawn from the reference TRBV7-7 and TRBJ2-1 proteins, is GAGVSQSPRYKVTKRGQDVTLRCDPISSHATLYWYQQALGQGPEFLTYFNYEAQPDKSGLPSDRFSAERPEGSISTLTIQRTEQRDSAMYRCASSLSGSSYNEQFFGPGTRLTVL.